Listed below are T cell receptor beta chains from one sample, sequenced in a study of primary melanoma T cells and metastatic recurrence. Assay used: immunoSEQ multiplex PCR; TCRdb lists only in-frame clones, some missing. The table lists hundreds of clones, approximately 68% of them singletons. Sequenced material: melanoma tumor tissue. These receptors were taken from a human donor with melanoma. Both conserved end residues are trimmed from each CDR3. The order of the fields is V gene, J gene, clone size, CDR3 protein. Only some rows state a clone size, as once, few, many or a class for expanded clones.

TRBV7-1	TRBJ1-1	NA	ASSLRRDTEAF
TRBV29-1	TRBJ2-2	few	SVEGVGLGTGELF
TRBV6-8	TRBJ1-2	NA	ASSYGRLGNYGYT
TRBV10-2	TRBJ1-2	NA	ASSESGRNYGYT
TRBV19	TRBJ2-5	NA	ASTRRLAQTQETQY
TRBV15	TRBJ1-3	NA	ATSRDYLAGNTIY
TRBV6-8	TRBJ1-4	NA	ASSSVLGDEKLF
TRBV6-8	TRBJ1-1	NA	ASSYSRRTERDTETF
TRBV28	TRBJ1-5	few	ASSLPGDNQPQH
TRBV29-1	TRBJ1-1	NA	SARTGGAEAF
TRBV19	TRBJ1-1	NA	ASSIDLRMNTEAF
TRBV29-1	TRBJ1-2	NA	SVEGDTPYGYT
TRBV12-5	TRBJ1-1	NA	ASGPNTGSGAEAF
TRBV19	TRBJ1-5	NA	ASSIPGDNQPQH
TRBV6-8	TRBJ1-4	NA	ASSPGIGTKLF
TRBV19	TRBJ1-3	NA	ASSSTRDPSGNTIY
TRBV11-3	TRBJ1-1	few	ASSFRTGKALTEAF
TRBV14	TRBJ2-7	NA	ASSPGLYEQY
TRBV19	TRBJ1-1	NA	ASSLRRTEMNTEAF
TRBV18	TRBJ2-5	NA	ASSPSRDSHQETQY
TRBV15	TRBJ1-5	NA	ATSDGWDNQSQH
TRBV6-8	TRBJ1-6	NA	ASSNRDRGSPLH
TRBV29-1	TRBJ1-1	NA	SVHRDRGLAEAF
TRBV9	TRBJ2-1	NA	ASSVERWTYNEQF
TRBV6-8	TRBJ1-6	once	ASSYSIGGVLNSPLH
TRBV6-8	TRBJ1-2	NA	ASMTRQANYGYT
TRBV29-1	TRBJ2-1	NA	SALMDSYNEQF
TRBV6-8	TRBJ1-1	NA	ASSYRGNTEAF
TRBV12-5	TRBJ1-5	few	ASGLYVRRLGNQPQH
TRBV11-3	TRBJ1-4	NA	ASSLNMATNEKLF
TRBV18	TRBJ2-2	NA	ASYLSGSNTGELF
TRBV11-3	TRBJ2-3	NA	ASSIPGLAGGIGSTDTQY
TRBV7-7	TRBJ2-2	few	ASSFGTNTGELF
TRBV22-1	TRBJ1-5	NA	ASSGTGFRNQPQH
TRBV30	TRBJ1-5	NA	AWSIPPGQGLYSNQPQH
TRBV7-7	TRBJ2-7	NA	ASSTDRTRGLEQY
TRBV18	TRBJ1-1	NA	ASSPGQTVNTEAF
TRBV25-1	TRBJ1-5	NA	ASSECCAGRNQPQH
TRBV19	TRBJ2-5	once	ASSMWGIETQY